Detailed here is one T cell receptor beta chain. The antigen remains unidentified. This may stem from a read error, because a much larger clone lies one nucleotide away. CDR1 is SNHLY and CDR2 is FYNNEI in the germline V gene. This CDR3 contains 13 residues. As for time point: longitudinal time-point 1 (baseline). It was from 2 million PBMCs stored at -80 C that the unsorted libraries were obtained. Via MiXCR, TCRdb re-called the 5' RACE reads, giving one row per CDR3 protein. In the table there are some 68,000 distinct CDR3 sequences, roughly 13% of which are singletons. This entry comes from a study of neurological immune-mediated disorders. General study findings and limits: No CDR3 amino acid sequences were shared by expanded clones across subjects, suggesting private repertoires in all groups.

Sequencing was done on a sample of PBMCs. The rearrangement uses TRBV2 and TRBJ1-6; D unclear. The source of this sequence is a female donor with HTLV-1-associated myelopathy (HAM/TSP). CDR3 bases: TGTGCCAGCATGTGGCGGAATAATTCACTCCTCCACTTT. This encodes CASMWRNNSLLHF.